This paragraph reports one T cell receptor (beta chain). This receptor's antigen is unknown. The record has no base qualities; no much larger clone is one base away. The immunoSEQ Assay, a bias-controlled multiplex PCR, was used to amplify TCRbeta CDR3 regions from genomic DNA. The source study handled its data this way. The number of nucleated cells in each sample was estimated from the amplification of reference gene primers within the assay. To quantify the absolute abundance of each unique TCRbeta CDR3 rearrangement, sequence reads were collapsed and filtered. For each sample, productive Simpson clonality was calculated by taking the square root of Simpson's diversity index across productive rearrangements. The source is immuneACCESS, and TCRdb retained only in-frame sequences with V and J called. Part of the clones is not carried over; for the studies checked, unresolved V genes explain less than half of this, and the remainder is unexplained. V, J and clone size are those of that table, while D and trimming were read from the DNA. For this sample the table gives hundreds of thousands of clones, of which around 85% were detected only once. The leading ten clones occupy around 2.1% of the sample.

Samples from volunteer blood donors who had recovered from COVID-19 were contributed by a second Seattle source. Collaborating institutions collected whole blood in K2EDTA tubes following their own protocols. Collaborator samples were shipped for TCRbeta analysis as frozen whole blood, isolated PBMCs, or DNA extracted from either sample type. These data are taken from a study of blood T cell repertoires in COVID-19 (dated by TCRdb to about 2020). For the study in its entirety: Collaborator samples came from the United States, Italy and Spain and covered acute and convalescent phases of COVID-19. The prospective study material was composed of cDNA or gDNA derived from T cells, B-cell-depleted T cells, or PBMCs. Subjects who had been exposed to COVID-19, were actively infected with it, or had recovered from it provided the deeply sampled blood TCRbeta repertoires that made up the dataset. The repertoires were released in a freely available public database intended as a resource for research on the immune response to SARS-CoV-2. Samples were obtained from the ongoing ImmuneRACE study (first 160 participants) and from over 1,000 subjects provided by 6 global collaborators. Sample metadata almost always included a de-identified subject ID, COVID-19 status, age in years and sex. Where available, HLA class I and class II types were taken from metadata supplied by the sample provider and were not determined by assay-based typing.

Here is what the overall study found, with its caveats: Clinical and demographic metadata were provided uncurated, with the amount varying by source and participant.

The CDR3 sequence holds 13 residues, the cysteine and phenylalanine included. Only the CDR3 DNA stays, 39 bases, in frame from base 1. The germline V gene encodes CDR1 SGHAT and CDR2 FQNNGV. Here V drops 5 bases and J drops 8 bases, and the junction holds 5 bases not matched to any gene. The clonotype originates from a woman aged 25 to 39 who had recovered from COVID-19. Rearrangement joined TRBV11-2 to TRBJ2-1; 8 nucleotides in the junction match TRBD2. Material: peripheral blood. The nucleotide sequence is TGTGCCAGCAGCCGGGGACTAGTCTATGAGCAGTTCTTC. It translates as CASSRGLVYEQFF.